This record looks at one T cell receptor beta chain sequence and its context. Its antigen is still unknown. The sample originates from a study of shared clonotypes between healthy human individuals. The study's findings and limits: What naive subsets generally showed was a larger estimated richness than memory subsets showed. In a handful of donors, around 4.8% of naive CD4 clonotypes appeared in common.

The CDR3 extends over 13 amino acids. With 4 bases removed from V and 7 bases from J, the gap between germline ends came to 11 bases. Germline V gene lookup returns CDR1 SEHNR and CDR2 FQNEAQ (reference sequence). Assay used: immunoSEQ multiplex PCR; TCRdb lists only in-frame clones, some missing. The data hold 1.6 million or so clones, with around 98.5% observed a single time. This TCR was recovered from a man aged 25 to 40 in good health. The J gene is TRBJ2-1, the V gene TRBV7-9, with D possibly TRBD2 on 6 matching bases. The sequencing input was naive CD4+ T cells sorted from blood. Subset: CD45RA+ positively selected. As DNA, the CDR3 is TGTGCCAGCAGCTGGTCGGGAGAAAATGAGCAGTTCTTC. Protein: CASSWSGENEQFF.